This T cell receptor (beta chain) was obtained from a study of blood T cell repertoires in COVID-19. Method: immunoSEQ multiplex PCR; TCRdb's copy keeps in-frame clones and lacks some. The sample includes tens of thousands of clones, around 84% of them seen just once. CDR1 is SGHTA and CDR2 is FQGNSA in the germline V gene. The CDR3 spans 15 residues. V dropped 3 bases and J dropped 6; count of bases not matched to a gene: 8. J is TRBJ2-1 and V is TRBV7-2; 7 bases match TRBD1. This TCR was recovered from a man older than 75 with active COVID-19. The specimen sequenced was peripheral blood. CDR3 DNA: TGTGCCAGCAGCTTTGACAGGGACGGTGTCAATGAGCAGTTCTTC. Protein product: CASSFDRDGVNEQFF.